The present entry profiles one T cell receptor (beta chain) with its context. CDR1 and CDR2 from the germline V gene are SGHRS and YFSETQ. The ends lost 7 bases at V and 8 bases at J; junction bases unmatched: 12. There are 15 residues in the CDR3. CD45RO-negative CD8 cells positively selected for CCR7 made up the naive population, which excluded terminally differentiated effector memory CD45RA+ cells. The assay was carried out at the deep level. Libraries were prepared by immunoSEQ multiplex PCR; TCRdb keeps only in-frame clonotypes and omits some of them. The table shows some 2.1 million clones, with about 95% occurring only once. The data were obtained in a study of shared clonotypes between healthy human individuals.

The sample was naive CD8+ T cells sorted from blood. The clonotype comes from a man between 18 and 35 years old in good health. The V and J genes are TRBV5-1 and TRBJ1-6; TRBD1 agrees at 7 bases. The CDR3 protein is CASRPNTGVDSPLHF. The CDR3 DNA reads TGCGCCAGCCGTCCGAACACAGGGGTTGATTCACCCCTCCACTTT.